This T cell receptor beta chain was documented in a study of T cell changes during pregnancy in multiple sclerosis. Data came from immunoSEQ multiplex PCR; TCRdb stores just in-frame clones and leaves some out. The sample has approximately 60,000 clones; approximately 94% are singletons. There are 17 residues in the CDR3. V dropped 1 base and J dropped 0 bases, with 14 bases sitting between them. Looked up from germline, CDR1 is LGHNA and CDR2 is YNFKEQ. The receptor's source is a female donor with multiple sclerosis, enrolled in a pregnancy study. The sequences come from CD8+ T cells from peripheral blood mononuclear cells, collected in the third trimester of pregnancy. The chain is built from TRBV4-2 and TRBJ2-3, with D maybe TRBD2 (6 bases). DNA for the CDR3: TGTGCCAGCAGCCAAGGGTTTGCGGGGCCTAGCACAGATACGCAGTATTTT. It codes for CASSQGFAGPSTDTQYF.